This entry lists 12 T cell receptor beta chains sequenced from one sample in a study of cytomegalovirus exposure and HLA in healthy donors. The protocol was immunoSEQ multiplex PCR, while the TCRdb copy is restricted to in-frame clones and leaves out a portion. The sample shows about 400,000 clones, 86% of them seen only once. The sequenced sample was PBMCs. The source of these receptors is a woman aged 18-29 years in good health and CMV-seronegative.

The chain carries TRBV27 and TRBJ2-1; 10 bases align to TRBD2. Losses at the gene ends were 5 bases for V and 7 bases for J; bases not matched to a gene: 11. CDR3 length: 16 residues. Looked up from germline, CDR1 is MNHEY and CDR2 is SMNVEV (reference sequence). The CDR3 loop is CASSHPSGGAKNEQFF. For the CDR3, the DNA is TGTGCCAGCAGTCACCCCAGCGGGGGGGCCAAGAATGAGCAGTTCTTC.

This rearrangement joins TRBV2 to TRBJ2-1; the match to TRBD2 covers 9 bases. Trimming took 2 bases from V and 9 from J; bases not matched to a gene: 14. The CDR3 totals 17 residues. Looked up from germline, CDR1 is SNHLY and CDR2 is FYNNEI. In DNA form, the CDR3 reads TGTGCCAGCAGTGAAAGCGCGGCGGGAGGGCCTTGGGGTGAGCAGTTCTTC. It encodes CASSESAAGGPWGEQFF.

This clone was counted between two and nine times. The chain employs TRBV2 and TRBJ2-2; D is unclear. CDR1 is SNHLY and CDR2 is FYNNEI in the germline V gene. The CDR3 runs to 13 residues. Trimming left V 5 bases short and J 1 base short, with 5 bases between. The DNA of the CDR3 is TGTGCCAGCAGTTCCAAGAACACCGGGGAGCTGTTTTTT. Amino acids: CASSSKNTGELFF.

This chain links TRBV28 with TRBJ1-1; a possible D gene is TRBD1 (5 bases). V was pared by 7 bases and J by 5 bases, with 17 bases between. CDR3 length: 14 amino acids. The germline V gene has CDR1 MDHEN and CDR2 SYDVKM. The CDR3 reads CASTSRGAGTEAFF. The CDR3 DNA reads TGTGCCAGCACTTCGAGAGGGGCGGGGACTGAAGCTTTCTTT.

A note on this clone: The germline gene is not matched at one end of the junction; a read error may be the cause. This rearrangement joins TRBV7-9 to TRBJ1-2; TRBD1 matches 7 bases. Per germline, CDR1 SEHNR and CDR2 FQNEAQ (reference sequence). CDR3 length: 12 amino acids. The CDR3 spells CASSGRRDSPCF. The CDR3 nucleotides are TGTGCCAGCAGCGGAAGACGGGACAGTCCTTGCTTC.

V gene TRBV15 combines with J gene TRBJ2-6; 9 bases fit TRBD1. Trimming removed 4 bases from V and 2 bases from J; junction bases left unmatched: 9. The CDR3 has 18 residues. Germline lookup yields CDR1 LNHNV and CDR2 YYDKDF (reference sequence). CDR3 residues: CATSNLGQGITGANVLTF. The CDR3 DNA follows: TGTGCCACCAGCAACCTTGGACAGGGGATAACTGGGGCCAACGTCCTGACTTTC.

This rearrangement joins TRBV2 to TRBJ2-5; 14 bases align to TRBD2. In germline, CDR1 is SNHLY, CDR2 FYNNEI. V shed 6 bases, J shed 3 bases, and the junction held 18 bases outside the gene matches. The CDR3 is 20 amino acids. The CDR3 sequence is CASSLGYRGGTSGGEETQYF. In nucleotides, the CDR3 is TGTGCCAGCAGCTTGGGGTACAGGGGAGGGACTAGCGGGGGCGAAGAGACCCAGTACTTC.

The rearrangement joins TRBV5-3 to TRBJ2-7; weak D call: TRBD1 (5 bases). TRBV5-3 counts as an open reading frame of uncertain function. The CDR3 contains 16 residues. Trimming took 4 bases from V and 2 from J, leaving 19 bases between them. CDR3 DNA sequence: TGTGCCAGAAGCCCACCCCCCAGACAGAGCACCTACGAGCAGTACTTC. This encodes CARSPPPRQSTYEQYF.

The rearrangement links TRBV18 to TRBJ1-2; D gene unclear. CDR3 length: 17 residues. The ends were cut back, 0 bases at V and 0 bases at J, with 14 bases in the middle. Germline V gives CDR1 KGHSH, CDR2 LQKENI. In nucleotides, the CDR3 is TGTGCCAGCTCACCACCAGGTAGCCCAAAATCTAACTATGGCTACACCTTC. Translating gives CASSPPGSPKSNYGYTF.

The chain's CDR3 is CASSREDRANTEAFF. CDR3 nucleotide sequence: TGTGCCAGCAGCCGGGAGGACAGGGCGAACACTGAAGCTTTCTTT. The chain carries TRBV7-9 and TRBJ1-1; TRBD1 matches 8 bases. V was clipped by 5 bases and J by 1 base; unmatched bases: 6. CDR1 SEHNR and CDR2 FQNEAQ come from the germline V gene (reference sequence). The CDR3 is made up of 15 amino acids. Variable domain in full (rest from reference TRBV7-9 and TRBJ1-1): DTGVSQNPRHKITKRGQNVTFRCDPISEHNRLYWYRQTLGQGPEFLTYFQNEAQLEKSRLLSDRFSAERPKGSFSTLEIQRTEQGDSAMYLCASSREDRANTEAFFGQGTRLTVV.

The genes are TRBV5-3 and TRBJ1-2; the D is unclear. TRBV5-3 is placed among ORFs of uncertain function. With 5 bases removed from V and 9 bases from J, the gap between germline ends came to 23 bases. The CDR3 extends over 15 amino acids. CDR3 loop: CARSPDGCGLRSYTF. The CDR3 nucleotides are TGTGCCAGAAGTCCGGATGGCTGCGGTTTGCGGAGCTACACCTTC.

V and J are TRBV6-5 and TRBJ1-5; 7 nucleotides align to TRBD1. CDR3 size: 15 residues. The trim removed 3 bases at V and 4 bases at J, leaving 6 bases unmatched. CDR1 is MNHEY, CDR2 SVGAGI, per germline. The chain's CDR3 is CASSYSGQVNQPQHF. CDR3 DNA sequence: TGTGCCAGCAGTTATAGCGGACAGGTTAATCAGCCCCAGCATTTT.